This entry lists 9 T cell receptor beta chains sequenced from one sample in a study of blood T cell repertoires in COVID-19. Generated by immunoSEQ multiplex PCR, the TCRdb table keeps only in-frame clones and is missing some. The data contain about 160,000 clones, around three quarters of them singletons. Sequencing used peripheral blood. These receptors originate from a man between 60 and 75 years old with acute or convalescent COVID-19.

The chain combines TRBV4-3 with TRBJ2-3, with 12 bases matching TRBD2. The CDR3 is made up of 16 amino acids. The V and J ends lost 1 base and 3 bases, in that order; junction bases with no gene match: 2. Germline-derived CDR1 and CDR2 are LGHNA and YSLEER. As DNA, the CDR3 is TGCGCCAGCAGCCAAGCCGGACTAGCGGGGACAGATACGCAGTATTTT. Translated, it gives CASSQAGLAGTDTQYF.

This clone was observed a handful of times. The chain has TRBV13 and TRBJ1-4; D not resolved. The CDR3 is 14 amino acids. Germline loops: CDR1 PRHDT, CDR2 FYEKMQ (reference sequence). Trimming stripped 4 bases from V and 7 bases from J, with 13 bases between. The CDR3 nucleotides read TGTGCCAGCAGCTCGTCAGAGGCCGGTGAAAAACTGTTTTTT. Its protein product is CASSSSEAGEKLFF.

The chain carries TRBV19 and TRBJ1-5, with 9 bases that match TRBD1. CDR3 size: 15 residues. Per germline, CDR1 LNHDA and CDR2 SQIVND (reference sequence). After removal of 6 bases from V and 6 bases from J, the junction contained 9 bases not matched to a gene. The CDR3 DNA sequence: TGTGCCAGTAGAAACACAGGGGGCGGAGGTCAGCCCCAGCATTTT. Amino acid sequence: CASRNTGGGGQPQHF.

This clone was observed a single time. V is TRBV28 and J is TRBJ1-6; no definite D call. Trimming cost V 2 bases and J 5 bases, with 7 bases left between them. Germline loops: CDR1 MDHEN, CDR2 SYDVKM. The CDR3 loop spans 14 amino acids. This CDR3 is CASSLGQNNSPLHF. The CDR3 DNA reads TGTGCCAGCAGTTTAGGCCAGAATAATTCACCCCTCCACTTT.

The V gene is TRBV9, the J gene TRBJ1-4, with TRBD1 as a possible D gene (5 bases). Germline values: CDR1 SGDLS, CDR2 YYNGEE. This CDR3 has 15 residues. Trimming took off 4 bases at V and 0 bases at J, with 10 bases between the two ends. DNA of the CDR3: TGTGCCAGCAGCATCGGGGGGGCAACTAATGAAAAACTGTTTTTT. It translates to CASSIGGATNEKLFF.

This chain uses TRBV24-1 with TRBJ2-2; possible D gene TRBD1, 6 bases. Germline CDR1 KGHDR, CDR2 SFDVKD. This CDR3 contains 18 residues. Trimming shortened V by 4 bases and J by 0 bases, and 17 bases separated the two germline ends. The chain's CDR3 is CATSERGQRSANTGELFF. CDR3 in DNA: TGTGCCACCAGTGAAAGAGGACAGAGATCCGCGAACACCGGGGAGCTGTTTTTT.

CDR3 protein: CASSSYRVSGNTIYF. In DNA form, the CDR3 reads TGTGCCAGCAGCTCCTACAGGGTCTCAGGAAACACCATATATTTT. The chain recombines TRBV14 with TRBJ1-3; TRBD1 is a possible D gene (6 bases). V lost 5 bases and J 4 bases, leaving 15 bases between the germline ends. The CDR3 spans 15 residues. Per the germline V gene, CDR1 is SGHDN and CDR2 is FVKESK.

The chain carries TRBV19 and TRBJ1-2; D gene unclear. Germline V CDR1 and CDR2: LNHDA, SQIVND (reference sequence). CDR3 length: 14 residues. The ends were cut back, 5 bases at V and 0 bases at J, with 10 bases in the middle. CDR3 in amino acids: CASSLRHTNYGYTF. DNA for the CDR3: TGTGCCAGTAGTTTGAGGCATACTAACTATGGCTACACCTTC.

This chain links TRBV11-2 with TRBJ2-7; weak D call: TRBD1 (5 bases). CDR1 is SGHAT and CDR2 is FQNNGV in the germline V gene. V lost 4 bases, J lost 4 bases, and 14 bases lay in between. CDR3 length: 14 residues. The chain's CDR3 is CASSSNRSPYEQYF. The CDR3 DNA reads TGTGCCAGCAGCTCCAACAGGTCGCCATACGAGCAGTACTTC.